Below, 4 T cell receptor beta chains from the same sample are listed, as sequenced in a study of blood T cell repertoires in COVID-19. The data were produced by immunoSEQ multiplex PCR, yet TCRdb's version contains in-frame clones alone and is incomplete. The table lists some 120,000 clones, roughly 83% of them singletons. The sequencing input was peripheral blood. Receptor source: a woman aged 45-60 years with acute or convalescent COVID-19.

This clone was detected once. The J gene is TRBJ1-3, the V gene TRBV11-2; 7 positions match TRBD1. J lost 0 bases, V lost 5 bases, and 4 bases had no gene match. Germline CDR1 and CDR2: SGHAT and FQNNGV. The CDR3 loop spans 15 amino acids. The CDR3 loop reads CASSNRQGSGNTIYF. The CDR3 DNA reads as TGTGCCAGCAGCAATAGACAGGGCTCTGGAAACACCATATATTTT.

The chain recombines TRBV9 with TRBJ2-7; tentative D call: TRBD1 (5 bases). CDR1 SGDLS and CDR2 YYNGEE come from the germline V gene. Trimming cost V 4 bases and J 0 bases, with 11 bases left between them. The length of the CDR3 is 14 residues. CDR3 loop: CASSPMTASYEQYF. The CDR3 nucleotides read TGTGCCAGCAGCCCCATGACAGCCTCCTACGAGCAGTACTTC.

The V gene is TRBV2, the J gene TRBJ1-5, with a weak D call TRBD1 (5 bases). V shed 5 bases and J shed 0 bases, with 11 bases lying between them. The CDR3 length is 15 residues. Germline V lookup: CDR1 SNHLY, CDR2 FYNNEI. The CDR3 is CASSPDSYSNQPQHF. DNA of the CDR3: TGTGCCAGCAGTCCCGACAGCTATAGCAATCAGCCCCAGCATTTT.

The J gene is TRBJ2-7, the V gene TRBV6-1, with D unclear. V shed 0 bases and J shed 7 bases, with 7 bases lying between them. This CDR3 has 12 residues. CDR1 is MNHNS and CDR2 is SASEGT in the germline V gene. For the CDR3, the DNA is TGTGCCAGCAGTGAAGCGCTACGGGAGCAGTACTTC. Its protein is CASSEALREQYF.